What follows are 3 T cell receptor beta chains derived from one specimen sequenced in a study of regulatory T cells in long-lasting Graves disease. Construction of TCR beta libraries relied on iRepertoire HTBI primers and on Arm-PCR targeting CDR3 regions. Each CDR3 protein is one row after TCRdb ran MiXCR on the multiplex PCR reads. The sample carries roughly 420,000 distinct CDR3 sequences, 13% to 15% recorded once. The time point is: newly diagnosed GD, antithyroid drugs for less than 3 months. From RNA extracted from PBMCs, the TCR library was made. This same sample was also taken into another study, of T cells in Graves' hyperthyroidism and ophthalmopathy.

The sequenced sample was peripheral blood mononuclear cells (PBMCs), obtained at new diagnosis, from a patient treated with antithyroid drugs. Source of these receptors: a woman aged 45 to 65 with Graves disease.

This clonotype was detected ten times or more. This chain joins TRBV28 and TRBJ1-5; maybe TRBD1 (5 bases). Germline values: CDR1 MDHEN, CDR2 SYDVKM. The V end was cut by 3 bases, the J end by 5 bases, with 11 bases between. CDR3 length: 14 residues. The CDR3 region has the DNA TGTGCCAGCAGTTTGGGGGTCAGACATCAGCCCCAGCATTTT. As protein: CASSLGVRHQPQHF.

Details on this clonotype: Its ends do not fully match the called genes, so a read error is possible. The rearrangement joins TRBV11-2 to TRBJ2-1, with D possibly TRBD2 on 5 matching bases. This CDR3 contains 15 residues. The germline CDR1 and CDR2 sequences are SGHAT and FQNNGV. The CDR3 nucleotides are TGTGCCAGCAGCGTTAGCGTTAGCCCCTACAAGGAGCAGCTCTTC. As protein: CASSVSVSPYKEQLF.

This clonotype was detected many times. The rearrangement joins TRBV6-9 to TRBJ1-1, with TRBD1 as a possible D gene (5 bases). The germline V gene encodes CDR1 MNHGY and CDR2 SVAAGI. V was trimmed by 3 bases and J by 3 bases, leaving 17 bases between them. The CDR3 covers 16 residues. In DNA, the CDR3 is TGTGCCAGCAGTTACTCCTCTTTACTGGGGGACACTGAAGCTTTCTTT. The encoded protein is CASSYSSLLGDTEAFF.